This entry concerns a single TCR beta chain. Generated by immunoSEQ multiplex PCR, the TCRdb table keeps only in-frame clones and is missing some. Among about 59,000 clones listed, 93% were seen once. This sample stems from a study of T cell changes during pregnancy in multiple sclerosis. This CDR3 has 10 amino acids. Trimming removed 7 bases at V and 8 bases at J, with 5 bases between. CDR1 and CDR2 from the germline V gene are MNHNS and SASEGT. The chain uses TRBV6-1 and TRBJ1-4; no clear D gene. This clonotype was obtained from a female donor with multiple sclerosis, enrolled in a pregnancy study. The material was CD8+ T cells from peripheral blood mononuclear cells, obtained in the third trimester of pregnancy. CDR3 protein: CASKREKLFF. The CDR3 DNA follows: TGTGCCAGCAAACGGGAAAAACTGTTTTTT.